The 10 T cell receptor beta chains given below trace back to one sample, sequenced in a study of a mutant IDH1 vaccine in newly diagnosed glioma. Sequencing was performed with immunoSEQ multiplex PCR; in TCRdb, only in-frame clones are kept and a portion is missing. The profile shows roughly 62,000 clones, about nine tenths of them singletons. Antigens of these TCRs are unknown. Indicated time point: week 11, during vaccination. Vaccinated patients received 300 ug of mutant IDH1 20-mer peptide per dose, with topical imiquimod. The sample here was PBMCs, taken from a glioma patient whose treatment included an IDH1 peptide vaccine. All receptors derive from a man in his forties with glioma.

J is TRBJ1-2 and V is TRBV5-1, with a possible D match to TRBD1 (5 bases). There are 14 residues in the CDR3. The germline CDR1 and CDR2 sequences are SGHRS and YFSETQ. V was cut by 4 bases and J by 5 bases, with 15 bases left in between. CDR3 amino acids: CASSASGRDYGYTF. The CDR3 DNA is TGCGCCAGCAGCGCTTCGGGCAGGGATTATGGCTACACCTTC.

The V call is TRBV19, the J call TRBJ2-5; D not certain. This CDR3 has 13 residues. In germline, CDR1 is LNHDA, CDR2 SQIVND (reference sequence). Trimming removed 2 bases at V and 4 bases at J, with 8 bases between. The CDR3 DNA reads as TGTGCCAGTAGTATATTATTCCCAGAGACCCAGTACTTC. As protein: CASSILFPETQYF.

The rearrangement uses TRBV6-1 and TRBJ1-6; D ambiguous. Trimming removed 5 bases from V and 8 bases from J, with 13 bases in between. CDR3 length: 14 residues. Germline CDR1 MNHNS, CDR2 SASEGT. CDR3 region: CASSLDALDSPLHF. In DNA form, the CDR3 reads TGTGCCAGCAGTTTGGACGCCCTTGATTCACCCCTCCACTTT.

The V gene is TRBV5-4, the J gene TRBJ2-7; D call uncertain. V was trimmed by 1 base and J by 6 bases, leaving 8 bases between them. The CDR3 has 12 residues. Germline loops: CDR1 SGHNT, CDR2 YYREEE (reference sequence). Here the CDR3 DNA reads TGTGCCAGCAGCTTGTCCGGCGGCGAGCAGTACTTC. Protein product: CASSLSGGEQYF.

This sequence joins TRBV7-8 and TRBJ1-1, with a tentative D call TRBD1 (6 bases). The CDR3 length is 15 residues. V was pared by 0 bases and J by 4 bases, with 12 bases between. From germline, CDR1 is SGHVS and CDR2 FQNEAQ. The CDR3 here is CASSLASGGPTEAFF. The DNA for the CDR3 is TGTGCCAGCAGCTTAGCGTCCGGGGGGCCCACTGAAGCTTTCTTT.

V gene TRBV11-2 combines with J gene TRBJ1-2; 8 nucleotides align to TRBD1. V shed 5 bases and J 3 bases; nucleotides not matched to a gene: 14. CDR1 and CDR2 (germline): SGHAT, FQNNGV. The CDR3 loop spans 17 amino acids. In DNA, the CDR3 is TGTGCCAGCAGCCATTCCCTTCCGGGACAGGTGCACTATGGCTACACCTTC. Its translation is CASSHSLPGQVHYGYTF.

The V and J genes are TRBV5-1 and TRBJ2-1, with D possibly TRBD2 on 5 matching bases. From germline, CDR1 is SGHRS and CDR2 YFSETQ. The CDR3 is 16 residues long. Between the trimmed V and J ends, which lost 0 bases and 0 bases, there was a span of 10 bases. The CDR3 DNA reads as TGCGCCAGCAGCTTGGCTGGGGAGAGCTCCTACAATGAGCAGTTCTTC. Protein product: CASSLAGESSYNEQFF.

The V gene is TRBV5-8, the J gene TRBJ2-3; possible D gene TRBD1, 6 bases. This CDR3 has 14 residues. With 0 bases removed from V and 4 bases from J, the gap between germline ends came to 9 bases. Per germline, CDR1 SGHTS and CDR2 YDEGEE. The CDR3 region has the DNA TGTGCCAGCAGCTTGGAAGGGGGATCAGATACGCAGTATTTT. Translated: CASSLEGGSDTQYF.

There are a few counts of this clone. This sequence joins TRBV9 and TRBJ2-4; perhaps D is TRBD1 or TRBD2 (5 bases each). This CDR3 has 15 amino acids. V was shortened by 0 bases and J by 4 bases, with 11 bases between the two germline ends. Germline CDR1 SGDLS, CDR2 YYNGEE. The CDR3 sequence is CASSVEGPGKNIQYF. In DNA, the CDR3 is TGTGCCAGCAGCGTAGAGGGACCCGGTAAAAACATTCAGTACTTC.

This clone was seen only a few times. This rearrangement joins TRBV6-5 to TRBJ1-3, with a possible D match to TRBD1 (5 bases). Trimming took off 6 bases at V and 0 bases at J, with 9 bases between the two ends. The germline V gene encodes CDR1 MNHEY and CDR2 SVGAGI. CDR3 length: 14 residues. DNA of the CDR3: TGTGCCAGCAGGACAGACCCCTCTGGAAACACCATATATTTT. This translates into CASRTDPSGNTIYF.